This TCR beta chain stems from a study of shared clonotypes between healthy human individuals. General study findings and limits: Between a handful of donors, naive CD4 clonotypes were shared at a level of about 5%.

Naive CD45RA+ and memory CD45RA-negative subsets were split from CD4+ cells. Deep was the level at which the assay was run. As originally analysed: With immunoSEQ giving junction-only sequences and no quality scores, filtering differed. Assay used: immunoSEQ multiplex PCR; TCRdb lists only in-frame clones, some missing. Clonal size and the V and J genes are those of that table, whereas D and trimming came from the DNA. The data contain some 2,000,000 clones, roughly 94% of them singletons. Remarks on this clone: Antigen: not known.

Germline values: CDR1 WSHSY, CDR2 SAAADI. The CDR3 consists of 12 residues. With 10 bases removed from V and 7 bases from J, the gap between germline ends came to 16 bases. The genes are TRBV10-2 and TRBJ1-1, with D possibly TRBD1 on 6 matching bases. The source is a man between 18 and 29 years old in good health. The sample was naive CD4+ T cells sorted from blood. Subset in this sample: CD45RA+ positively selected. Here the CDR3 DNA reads TGCGCCACCGGAGACAGGATCTATGAAGCTTTCTTT. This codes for CATGDRIYEAFF.